The 30 T cell receptor beta chains below were found in one sample sequenced in a study of T cell changes during pregnancy in multiple sclerosis. The assay was immunoSEQ multiplex PCR, and TCRdb's table has in-frame clones only and misses some. The sample has approximately 69,000 clones, roughly 94% seen once. The specimen was peripheral blood, collected in the third trimester of pregnancy. The receptors here all came from a female donor with multiple sclerosis, enrolled in a pregnancy study.

The chain joins TRBV6-6 to TRBJ1-5; D perhaps matches TRBD1 (6 bases). Trimming stripped 0 bases from V and 7 bases from J, with 13 bases between. The CDR3 is made up of 15 amino acids. Germline V gene data show CDR1 as MNHNY and CDR2 as SVGAGI (reference sequence). DNA of the CDR3: TGTGCCAGCAGTTACTCCCTCCAACAGGGACAGCCCCAGCATTTT. It specifies CASSYSLQQGQPQHF.

This clone occurred a few times. This chain joins TRBV2 and TRBJ2-7; 7 bases line up with TRBD1. V trimming: 7 bases; J trimming: 4 bases; junction bases outside the gene matches: 7. This CDR3 spans 13 amino acids. Looked up from germline, CDR1 is SNHLY and CDR2 is FYNNEI. The CDR3 protein is CASIVGQSYEQYF. The CDR3 nucleotides are TGTGCCAGCATTGTGGGACAGTCATACGAGCAGTACTTC.

J is TRBJ2-5 and V is TRBV19, with TRBD2 identical over 10 bases. V lost 7 bases and J lost 9; bases outside the gene matches: 14. Germline V gene data show CDR1 as LNHDA and CDR2 as SQIVND (reference sequence). The CDR3 length is 15 residues. DNA of the CDR3: TGTGCCAGTATTTATAGAGACAGCGGGGGGGAGCCCCAGTACTTC. It is translated as CASIYRDSGGEPQYF. Complete variable domain (other parts from reference TRBV19 and TRBJ2-5): DGGITQSPKYLFRKEGQNVTLSCEQNLNHDAMYWYRQDPGQGLRLIYYSQIVNDFQKGDIAEGYSVSREKKESFPLTVTSAQKNPTAFYLCASIYRDSGGEPQYFGPGTRLLVL.

This chain connects TRBV6-5 to TRBJ2-7, with 7 bases matching TRBD2. Trimming cost V 8 bases and J 2 bases; bases outside gene matches: 6. The CDR3 covers 13 residues. CDR1 MNHEY and CDR2 SVGAGI come from the germline V gene. As DNA, the CDR3 is TGTGCCAGCCGCTACGGACTAGCCTACGAGCAGTACTTC. It yields the protein CASRYGLAYEQYF.

The V call is TRBV4-1, the J call TRBJ2-7; the match to TRBD2 covers 7 bases. This CDR3 contains 16 residues. The V segment lost 1 base and the J segment 3 bases; nucleotides outside the gene matches: 9. The germline V gene has CDR1 MGHRA and CDR2 YSYEKL. The CDR3 reads CASSQGPLTSYYEQYF. CDR3 sequence (DNA): TGCGCCAGCAGCCAAGGTCCTCTGACTAGCTACTACGAGCAGTACTTC.

The chain employs TRBV2 and TRBJ1-1; weak D call: TRBD1 (5 bases). The germline V and J ends were trimmed by 6 bases and 4 bases, with 12 bases remaining between them. This CDR3 is built from 13 residues. Germline assignment: CDR1 SNHLY and CDR2 FYNNEI. In DNA, the CDR3 is TGTGCCAGCAGGGACGGGGGGGTCACTGAAGCTTTCTTT. This gives the protein CASRDGGVTEAFF.

V usage is TRBV10-1 and J usage is TRBJ1-2; 7 nucleotides align to TRBD1. The CDR3 covers 13 residues. Germline V lookup: CDR1 WNHNN, CDR2 SYGVQD (reference sequence). J lost 4 bases, V lost 5 bases, and 4 bases had no gene match. CDR3: CASSQTGSYGYTF. CDR3 DNA: TGCGCCAGCAGTCAGACAGGGAGCTATGGCTACACCTTC.

This sequence joins TRBV2 and TRBJ2-1, with 9 nucleotides matching TRBD2. The CDR3 loop spans 12 amino acids. Germline CDR1 SNHLY, CDR2 FYNNEI. The trim removed 7 bases at V and 12 bases at J, leaving 7 bases unmatched. The CDR3 DNA reads TGTGCCAGCATTGCGGGGGGGCGGGGGCAGTTCTTC. Translation gives CASIAGGRGQFF.

The chain carries TRBV5-6 and TRBJ2-7; 10 positions agree with TRBD1. With 2 bases clipped from V and 4 bases from J, the junction kept 6 bases outside the gene matches. This CDR3 region has 15 residues. CDR1 and CDR2 from the germline V gene are SGHDT and YYEEEE. CDR3 amino acids: CASSFMGQGPYEQYF. CDR3 bases: TGTGCCAGCAGCTTTATGGGACAGGGGCCGTACGAGCAGTACTTC.

The count of this clone is one. The rearrangement uses TRBV29-1 and TRBJ2-1, with 14 bases identical to TRBD2. J was trimmed by 9 bases and V by 8 bases; bases with no gene match: 9. Germline loops: CDR1 SQVTM, CDR2 ANQGSEA. This CDR3 has 14 amino acids. CDR3 DNA: TGCAGCCTAATGGGACTAGCGGGGGTTGGTGAGCAGTTCTTC. Protein: CSLMGLAGVGEQFF.

The chain uses TRBV27 and TRBJ1-6, with 9 bases matching TRBD1. In germline, CDR1 is MNHEY, CDR2 SMNVEV (reference sequence). This CDR3 spans 17 amino acids. The J segment lost 2 bases and the V segment lost 5 bases, leaving 7 bases of the junction unmatched. CDR3 residues: CASSTNRGPTYNSPLHF. As DNA, the CDR3 is TGTGCCAGCAGTACCAACAGGGGGCCCACCTATAATTCACCCCTCCACTTT.

This clone was found once. The V call is TRBV7-3, the J call TRBJ2-2; the D gene is possibly TRBD1 (6 bases). V was trimmed by 3 bases and J by 6 bases, leaving 11 bases between them. CDR1 and CDR2 from the germline V gene are SGHTA and FQGTGA. The CDR3 covers 14 residues. The CDR3, as DNA: TGTGCCAGCAGCTTCACAGGGCCGGCCGGGGAGCTGTTTTTT. It encodes CASSFTGPAGELFF.

The gene calls are TRBV19 and TRBJ1-4, with 7 bases identical to TRBD1. CDR1 is LNHDA and CDR2 is SQIVND in the germline V gene (reference sequence). The CDR3 sequence is 14 residues long. V shed 6 bases, J shed 7 bases, and the junction held 8 bases outside the gene matches. The CDR3 sequence is CASSATGRGEKLFF. Here the CDR3 DNA reads TGTGCCAGTAGCGCGACAGGGAGAGGTGAAAAACTGTTTTTT.

The J gene is TRBJ2-1, the V gene TRBV2; unclear D gene. Trimming removed 2 bases at V and 0 bases at J, with 5 bases between. The CDR3 contains 14 residues. Germline CDR1 is SNHLY and CDR2 is FYNNEI. CDR3 loop: CASSEISSYNEQFF. DNA of the CDR3: TGTGCCAGCAGTGAAATTAGCTCCTACAATGAGCAGTTCTTC.

DNA of the CDR3: TGTGCCAGCAGCGAATCCGCCAGGGACACTGAAGCTTTCTTT. Protein: CASSESARDTEAFF. The chain carries TRBV21-1 and TRBJ1-1; TRBD1, as called in the table, went unchecked against the DNA. TRBV21-1 is described as a pseudogene. This CDR3 contains 14 residues.

The gene calls are TRBV6-6 and TRBJ1-5, with a possible D match to TRBD1 (6 bases). The CDR3 has 14 amino acids. Trimming took off 6 bases at V and 3 bases at J, with 12 bases between the two ends. Germline-derived CDR1 and CDR2 are MNHNY and SVGAGI (reference sequence). In DNA, the CDR3 is TGTGCCAGCAGCCACCGGGACAACAATCAGCCCCAGCATTTT. The encoded protein is CASSHRDNNQPQHF.

CDR3 loop: CASVGYSNQPQHF. In DNA form, the CDR3 reads TGTGCCAGTGTCGGGTATAGCAATCAGCCCCAGCATTTT. The V and J genes are TRBV6-1 and TRBJ1-5; D remains unclear. Trimming removed 9 bases at V and 0 bases at J, with 9 bases between. The CDR3 is 13 amino acids. Per germline, CDR1 MNHNS and CDR2 SASEGT.

The genes are TRBV4-3 and TRBJ1-1; the D gene is possibly TRBD1 (5 bases). This CDR3 has 17 residues. Trimming took 0 bases from V and 2 from J, leaving 16 bases between them. Germline V gives CDR1 LGHNA, CDR2 YSLEER. Here the CDR3 DNA reads TGCGCCAGCAGCCAAGACGCCAACCCAGGGATCAACACTGAAGCTTTCTTT. Translating it yields CASSQDANPGINTEAFF.

V is TRBV29-1 and J is TRBJ1-1; 7 bases map to TRBD1. The CDR3 covers 15 residues. The germline CDR1 and CDR2 sequences are SQVTM and ANQGSEA. J lost 5 bases, V lost 3 bases, and 12 bases had no gene match. DNA of the CDR3: TGCAGCGTTGATGGACTTTACAGGGGTGAAACTGAAGCTTTCTTT. Protein: CSVDGLYRGETEAFF.

This sequence joins TRBV10-3 and TRBJ2-6, with D perhaps matching TRBD1 (5 bases). This CDR3 is built from 18 residues. Trimming pared 3 bases from V and 0 bases from J, leaving 15 bases between. Germline V gene data show CDR1 as ENHRY and CDR2 as SYGVKD. Written as DNA, the CDR3 is TGTGCCATCAGTGAAAGGACAAGGGGTACCTCTGGGGCCAACGTCCTGACTTTC. Protein: CAISERTRGTSGANVLTF.

This clone has only a few counts. The V and J genes are TRBV30 and TRBJ1-1; 7 bases agree with TRBD1. V was clipped by 3 bases and J by 4 bases; unmatched bases: 8. The CDR3 totals 14 residues. The germline CDR1 and CDR2 sequences are GTSNPN and SVGIG (reference sequence). The CDR3 region is CAWRLGRGVTEAFF. CDR3 bases: TGTGCCTGGAGATTAGGCAGGGGGGTCACTGAAGCTTTCTTT.

The V and J genes are TRBV4-1 and TRBJ2-3, with TRBD2 matching over 7 bases. V was clipped by 6 bases and J by 2 bases; unmatched bases: 11. Germline V gene data show CDR1 as MGHRA and CDR2 as YSYEKL. The CDR3 totals 16 residues. This CDR3 is CASSPGEAGFTDTQYF. The CDR3 bases are TGCGCCAGCAGTCCCGGAGAAGCGGGGTTCACAGATACGCAGTATTTT.

This chain connects TRBV6-5 to TRBJ2-1, with 7 bases matching TRBD2. Germline-derived CDR1 and CDR2 are MNHEY and SVGAGI. The CDR3 covers 14 residues. V gave up 8 bases and J gave up 0 bases; unmatched junction bases: 4. As DNA, the CDR3 is TGTGCCAGCTGCCGGGGGGTCTCCTACAATGAGCAGTTCTTC. Its protein is CASCRGVSYNEQFF.

The V gene is TRBV29-1, the J gene TRBJ1-4; D might be TRBD1 (5 bases). Germline CDR1 SQVTM, CDR2 ANQGSEA. CDR3 size: 13 residues. V lost 7 bases and J 4 bases, leaving 13 bases between the germline ends. This CDR3 is CSAEWQGNEKLFF. The CDR3 DNA reads as TGCAGCGCCGAATGGCAGGGTAATGAAAAACTGTTTTTT. The entire variable domain, with the rest obtained from reference TRBV29-1 and TRBJ1-4, is as follows: SAVISQKPSRDICQRGTSLTIQCQVDSQVTMMFWYRQQPGQSLTLIATANQGSEATYESGFVIDKFPISRPNLTFSTLTVSNMSPEDSSIYLCSAEWQGNEKLFFGSGTQLSVL.

The J gene is TRBJ2-1, the V gene TRBV25-1; 7 nucleotides line up with TRBD2. The germline V gene encodes CDR1 MGHDK and CDR2 SYGVNS. This CDR3 contains 14 residues. The V segment lost 7 bases and the J segment 8 bases; nucleotides outside the gene matches: 11. The CDR3: CASTPKGRVDEQFF. In DNA form, the CDR3 reads TGTGCCAGCACCCCGAAGGGGAGGGTCGATGAGCAGTTCTTC.

The chain has TRBV6-6 and TRBJ1-1; no clear D gene. Trimming took 2 bases from V and 4 from J, leaving 8 bases between them. Germline V CDR1 and CDR2: MNHNY, SVGAGI (reference sequence). The length of the CDR3 is 13 residues. The CDR3, as DNA: TGTGCCAGCAGTTACGTATTGTCCACTGAAGCTTTCTTT. Protein sequence: CASSYVLSTEAFF.

This chain connects TRBV7-2 to TRBJ1-5; D might be TRBD1 (5 bases). Trimming removed 3 bases at V and 4 bases at J, with 13 bases between. The CDR3 totals 15 residues. CDR1 is SGHTA, CDR2 FQGNSA, per germline. The CDR3 DNA follows: TGTGCCAGCAGCTTCGGTTCAGGGATTAATCAGCCCCAGCATTTT. Translating it yields CASSFGSGINQPQHF. The full variable domain, with the rest looked up from reference TRBV7-2 and TRBJ1-5, is GAGVSQSPSNKVTEKGKDVELRCDPISGHTALYWYRQSLGQGLEFLIYFQGNSAPDKSGLPSDRFSAERTGGSVSTLTIQRTQQEDSAVYLCASSFGSGINQPQHFGDGTRLSIL.

V usage is TRBV6-4 and J usage is TRBJ1-6; 8 nucleotides match TRBD1. The CDR3 loop spans 16 amino acids. The germline gives CDR1 MRHNA, CDR2 SNTAGT. The junction had 6 bases not matched to a gene; V was cut back by 6 bases and J by 2 bases. The CDR3 here is CASRPQGGAYNSPLHF. The CDR3 DNA reads TGTGCCAGCAGACCACAGGGGGGCGCCTATAATTCACCCCTCCACTTT.

The chain has TRBV30 and TRBJ2-7, with 7 bases fitting TRBD1. V gave up 0 bases and J gave up 1 base; unmatched junction bases: 3. CDR1 is GTSNPN and CDR2 is SVGIG in the germline V gene (reference sequence). The CDR3 is 14 amino acids. CDR3 in amino acids: CAWSVSGGSYEQYF. DNA for the CDR3: TGTGCCTGGAGTGTTTCAGGGGGTTCCTACGAGCAGTACTTC.

The chain recombines TRBV18 with TRBJ1-1, with D unclear. Trimming pared 4 bases from V and 5 bases from J, leaving 8 bases between. Per the germline V gene, CDR1 is KGHSH and CDR2 is LQKENI. This CDR3 spans 12 amino acids. DNA of the CDR3: TGTGCCAGCTCACGAGAGTTTACTGAAGCTTTCTTT. Translation gives CASSREFTEAFF. Full variable domain (remainder filled in from reference TRBV18 and TRBJ1-1): NAGVMQNPRHLVRRRGQEARLRCSPMKGHSHVYWYRQLPEEGLKFMVYLQKENIIDESGMPKERFSAEFPKEGPSILRIQQVVRGDSAAYFCASSREFTEAFFGQGTRLTVV.